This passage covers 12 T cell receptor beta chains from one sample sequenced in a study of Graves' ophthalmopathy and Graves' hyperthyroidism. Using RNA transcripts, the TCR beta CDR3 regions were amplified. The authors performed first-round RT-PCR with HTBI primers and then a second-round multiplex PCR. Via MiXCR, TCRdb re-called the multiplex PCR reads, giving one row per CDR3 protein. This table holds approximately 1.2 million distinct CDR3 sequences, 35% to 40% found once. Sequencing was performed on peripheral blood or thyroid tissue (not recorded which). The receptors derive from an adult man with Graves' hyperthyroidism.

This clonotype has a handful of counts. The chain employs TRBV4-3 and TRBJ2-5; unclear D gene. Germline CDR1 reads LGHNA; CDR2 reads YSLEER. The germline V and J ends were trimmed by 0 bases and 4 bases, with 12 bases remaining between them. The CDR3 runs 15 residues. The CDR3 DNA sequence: TGCGCCAGCAGCCAAGATCTGACGGCGCGAGAGACCCAGTACTTC. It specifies CASSQDLTARETQYF.

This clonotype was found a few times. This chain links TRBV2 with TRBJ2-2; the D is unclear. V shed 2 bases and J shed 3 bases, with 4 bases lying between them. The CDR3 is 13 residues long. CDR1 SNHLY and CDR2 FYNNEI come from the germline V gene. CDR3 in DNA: TGTGCCAGCAGTGAAACATACACCGGGGAGCTGTTTTTT. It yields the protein CASSETYTGELFF.

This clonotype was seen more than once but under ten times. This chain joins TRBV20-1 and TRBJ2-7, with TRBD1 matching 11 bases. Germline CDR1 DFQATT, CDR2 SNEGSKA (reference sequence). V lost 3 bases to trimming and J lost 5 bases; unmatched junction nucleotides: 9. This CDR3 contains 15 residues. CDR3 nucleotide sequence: TGCAGTGCTAGTGCCGGGACAGGGGGTTCCGACGAGCAGTACTTC. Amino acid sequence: CSASAGTGGSDEQYF.

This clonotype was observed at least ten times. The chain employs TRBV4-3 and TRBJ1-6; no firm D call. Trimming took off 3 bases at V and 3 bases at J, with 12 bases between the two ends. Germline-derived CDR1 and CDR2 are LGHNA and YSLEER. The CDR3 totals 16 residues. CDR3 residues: CASSQWSAVYNSPLHF. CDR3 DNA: TGCGCCAGCAGCCAGTGGTCCGCCGTCTATAATTCACCCCTCCACTTT.

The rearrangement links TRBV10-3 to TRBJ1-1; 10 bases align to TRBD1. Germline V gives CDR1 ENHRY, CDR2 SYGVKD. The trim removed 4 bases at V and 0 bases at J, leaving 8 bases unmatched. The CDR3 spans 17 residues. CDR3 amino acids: CAISAHGTGDMNTEAFF. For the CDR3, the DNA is TGTGCCATCAGTGCCCATGGGACAGGGGATATGAACACTGAAGCTTTCTTT.

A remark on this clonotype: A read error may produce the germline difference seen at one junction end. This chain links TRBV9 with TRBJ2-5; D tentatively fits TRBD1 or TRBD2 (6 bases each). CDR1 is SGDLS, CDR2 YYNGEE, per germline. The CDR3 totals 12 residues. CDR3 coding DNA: TGTGCCAACAGCGGGCAGGGGGAGACCCAGTACTTC. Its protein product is CANSGQGETQYF.

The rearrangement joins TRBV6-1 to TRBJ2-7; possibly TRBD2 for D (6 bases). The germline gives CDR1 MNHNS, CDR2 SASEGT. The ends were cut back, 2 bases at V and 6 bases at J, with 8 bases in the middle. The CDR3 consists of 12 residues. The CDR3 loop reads CASSELAFEQYF. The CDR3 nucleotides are TGTGCCAGCAGTGAACTAGCGTTCGAGCAGTACTTC.

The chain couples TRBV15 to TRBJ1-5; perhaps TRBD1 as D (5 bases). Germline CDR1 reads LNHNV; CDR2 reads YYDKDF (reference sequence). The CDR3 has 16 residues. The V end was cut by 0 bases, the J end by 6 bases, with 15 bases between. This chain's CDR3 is CATSRDRWQGGQPQHF. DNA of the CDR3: TGTGCCACCAGCAGAGATCGTTGGCAGGGCGGTCAGCCCCAGCATTTT.

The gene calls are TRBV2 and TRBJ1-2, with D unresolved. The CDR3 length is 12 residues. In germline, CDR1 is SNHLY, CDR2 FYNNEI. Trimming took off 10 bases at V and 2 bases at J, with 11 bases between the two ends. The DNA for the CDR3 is TGTGCCAACCAAGACACCAACTATGGCTACACCTTC. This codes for CANQDTNYGYTF.

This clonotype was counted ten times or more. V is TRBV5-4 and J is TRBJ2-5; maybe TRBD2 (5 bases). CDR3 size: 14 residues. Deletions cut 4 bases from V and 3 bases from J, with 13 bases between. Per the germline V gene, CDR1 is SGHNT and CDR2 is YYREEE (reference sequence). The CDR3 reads CASSNGIAEETQYF. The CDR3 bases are TGTGCCAGCAGCAACGGGATCGCGGAAGAGACCCAGTACTTC.

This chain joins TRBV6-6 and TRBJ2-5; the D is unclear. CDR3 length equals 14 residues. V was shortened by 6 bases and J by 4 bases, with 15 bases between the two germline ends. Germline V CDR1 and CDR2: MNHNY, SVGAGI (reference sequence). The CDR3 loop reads CASSYRSFGETQYF. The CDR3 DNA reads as TGTGCCAGCAGCTACCGTAGTTTTGGAGAGACCCAGTACTTC.

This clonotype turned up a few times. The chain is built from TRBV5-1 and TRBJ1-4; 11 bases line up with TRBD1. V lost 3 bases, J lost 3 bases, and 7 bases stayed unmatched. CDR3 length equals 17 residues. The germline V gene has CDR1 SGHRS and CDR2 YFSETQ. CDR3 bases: TGCGCCAGCAGCTGGACAGGGGGCGCTTTGCCTAATGAAAAACTGTTTTTT. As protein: CASSWTGGALPNEKLFF.